This T cell receptor beta chain was documented in a study of cytomegalovirus exposure and HLA in healthy donors. The V end was cut by 4 bases, the J end by 4 bases, with 14 bases between. Germline CDR1 SGHTS, CDR2 YDEGEE. The CDR3 has 14 residues. The repertoire was sequenced with immunoSEQ multiplex PCR; TCRdb's copy has only in-frame clones and lacks some. The sample has roughly 63,000 clones; approximately 88% are singletons. The receptor was isolated from a woman aged 18 to 35 in good health and CMV-seronegative. The chain is built from TRBV5-8 and TRBJ2-5, with D maybe TRBD1 (6 bases). The specimen was PBMCs. The CDR3 spells CASSPRTAVETQYF. DNA for the CDR3: TGTGCCAGCAGCCCCCGGACAGCCGTAGAGACCCAGTACTTC.